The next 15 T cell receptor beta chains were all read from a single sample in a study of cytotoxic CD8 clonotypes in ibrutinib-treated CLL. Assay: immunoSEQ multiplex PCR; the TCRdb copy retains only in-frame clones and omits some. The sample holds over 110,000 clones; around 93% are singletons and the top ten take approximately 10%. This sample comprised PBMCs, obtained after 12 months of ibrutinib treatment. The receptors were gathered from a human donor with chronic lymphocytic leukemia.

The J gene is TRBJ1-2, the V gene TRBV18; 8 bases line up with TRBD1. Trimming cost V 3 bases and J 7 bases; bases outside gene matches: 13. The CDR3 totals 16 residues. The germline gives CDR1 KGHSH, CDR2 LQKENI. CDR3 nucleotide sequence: TGTGCCAGCTCACCCCCCTCCTCGGACAGGGTATCTGGCTACACCTTC. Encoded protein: CASSPPSSDRVSGYTF.

CDR3: CASTEGQGFTDTQYF. The CDR3, as DNA: TGTGCCAGTACCGAGGGACAGGGTTTCACAGATACGCAGTATTTT. This rearrangement joins TRBV19 to TRBJ2-3, with TRBD1 matching 9 bases. Per the germline V gene, CDR1 is LNHDA and CDR2 is SQIVND (reference sequence). The junction had 7 bases not matched to a gene; V was cut back by 7 bases and J by 2 bases. The CDR3 is 15 amino acids.

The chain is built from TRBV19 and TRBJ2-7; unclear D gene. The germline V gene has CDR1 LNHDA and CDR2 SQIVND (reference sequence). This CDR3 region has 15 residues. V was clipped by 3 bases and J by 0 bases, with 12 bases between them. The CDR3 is CASSIVAAVSYEQYF. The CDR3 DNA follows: TGTGCCAGTAGTATCGTCGCAGCCGTCTCCTACGAGCAGTACTTC.

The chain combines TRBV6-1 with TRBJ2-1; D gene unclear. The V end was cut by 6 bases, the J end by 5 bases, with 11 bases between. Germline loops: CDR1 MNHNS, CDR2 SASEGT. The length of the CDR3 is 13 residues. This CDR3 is CASSVDQDNEQFF. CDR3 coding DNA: TGTGCCAGCAGCGTGGACCAAGACAATGAGCAGTTCTTC.

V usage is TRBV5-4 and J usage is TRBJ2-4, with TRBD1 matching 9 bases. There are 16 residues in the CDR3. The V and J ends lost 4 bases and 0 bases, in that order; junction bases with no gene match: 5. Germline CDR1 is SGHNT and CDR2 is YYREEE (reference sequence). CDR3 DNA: TGTGCCAGCAGCCTGGACAGGGGCGTAGCCAAAAACATTCAGTACTTC. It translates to CASSLDRGVAKNIQYF. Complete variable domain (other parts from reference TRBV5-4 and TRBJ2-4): ETGVTQSPTHLIKTRGQQVTLRCSSQSGHNTVSWYQQALGQGPQFIFQYYREEENGRGNFPPRFSGLQFPNYSSELNVNALELDDSALYLCASSLDRGVAKNIQYFGAGTRLSVL.

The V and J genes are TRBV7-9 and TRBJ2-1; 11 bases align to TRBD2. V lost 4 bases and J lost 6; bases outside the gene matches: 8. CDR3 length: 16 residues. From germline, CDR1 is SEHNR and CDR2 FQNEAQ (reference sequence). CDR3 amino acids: CASSSGSGRARNEQFF. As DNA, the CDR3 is TGTGCCAGCAGCTCGGGTAGCGGGAGGGCCCGCAATGAGCAGTTCTTC.

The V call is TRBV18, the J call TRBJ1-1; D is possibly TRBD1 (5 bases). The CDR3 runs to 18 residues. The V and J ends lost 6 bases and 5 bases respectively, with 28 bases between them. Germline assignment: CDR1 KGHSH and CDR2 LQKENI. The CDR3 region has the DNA TGTGCCAGCTCGCCTGCGGACCGGGACTTCACATGGTGGACTGAAGCTTTCTTT. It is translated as CASSPADRDFTWWTEAFF. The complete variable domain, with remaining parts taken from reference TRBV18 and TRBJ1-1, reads NAGVMQNPRHLVRRRGQEARLRCSPMKGHSHVYWYRQLPEEGLKFMVYLQKENIIDESGMPKERFSAEFPKEGPSILRIQQVVRGDSAAYFCASSPADRDFTWWTEAFFGQGTRLTVV.

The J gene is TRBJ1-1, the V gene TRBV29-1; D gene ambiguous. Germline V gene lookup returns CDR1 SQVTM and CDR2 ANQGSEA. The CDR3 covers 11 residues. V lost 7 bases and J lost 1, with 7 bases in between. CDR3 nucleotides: TGCAGCGCTCCGGCGAACACTGAAGCTTTCTTT. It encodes CSAPANTEAFF.

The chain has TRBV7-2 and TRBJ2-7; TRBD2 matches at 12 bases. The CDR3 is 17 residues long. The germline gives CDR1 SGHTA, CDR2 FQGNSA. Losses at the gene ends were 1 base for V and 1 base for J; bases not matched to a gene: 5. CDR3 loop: CASSLDPLAGGSYEQYF. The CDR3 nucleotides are TGTGCCAGCAGCTTAGACCCTCTAGCGGGAGGGTCCTACGAGCAGTACTTC.

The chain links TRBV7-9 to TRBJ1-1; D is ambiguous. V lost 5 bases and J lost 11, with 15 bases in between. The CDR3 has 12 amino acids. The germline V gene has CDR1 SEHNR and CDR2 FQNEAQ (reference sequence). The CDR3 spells CASSGSGFGAFF. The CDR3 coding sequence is TGTGCCAGCAGCGGTTCGGGGTTTGGGGCTTTCTTT.

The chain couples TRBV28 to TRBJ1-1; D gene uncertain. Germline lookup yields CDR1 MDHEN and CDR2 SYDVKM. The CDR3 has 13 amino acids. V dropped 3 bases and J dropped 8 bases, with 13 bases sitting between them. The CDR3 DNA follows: TGTGCCAGCAGTTTGGACCCCCGGACGGAAGCTTTCTTT. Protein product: CASSLDPRTEAFF.

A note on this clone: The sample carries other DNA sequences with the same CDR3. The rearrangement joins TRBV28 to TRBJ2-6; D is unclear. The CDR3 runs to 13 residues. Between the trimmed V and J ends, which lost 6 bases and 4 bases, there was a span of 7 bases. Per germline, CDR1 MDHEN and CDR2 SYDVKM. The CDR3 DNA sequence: TGTGCCAGCAGCTTGACAGGGGCCAACGTCCTGACTTTC. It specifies CASSLTGANVLTF.

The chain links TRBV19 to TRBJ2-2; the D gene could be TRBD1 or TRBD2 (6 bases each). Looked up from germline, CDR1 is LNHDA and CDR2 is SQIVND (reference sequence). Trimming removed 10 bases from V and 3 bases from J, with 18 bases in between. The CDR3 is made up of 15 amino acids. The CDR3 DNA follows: TGTGCCACCGCTTTCCGGGGGCGCGACACCGGGGAGCTGTTTTTT. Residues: CATAFRGRDTGELFF.

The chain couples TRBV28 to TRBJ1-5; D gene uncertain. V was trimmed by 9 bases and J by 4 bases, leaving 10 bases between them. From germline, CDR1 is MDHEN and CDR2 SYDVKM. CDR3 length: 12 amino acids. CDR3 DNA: TGTGCCAGTTCTGGAGGGAATCAGCCCCAGCATTTT. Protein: CASSGGNQPQHF.

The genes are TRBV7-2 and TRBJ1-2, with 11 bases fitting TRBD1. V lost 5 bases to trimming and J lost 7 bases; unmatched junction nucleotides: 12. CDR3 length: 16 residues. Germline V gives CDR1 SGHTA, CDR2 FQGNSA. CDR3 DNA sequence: TGTGCCAGCAGCCGATACTCCGGGACAGGGGGAATTGGCTACACCTTC. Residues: CASSRYSGTGGIGYTF.